The 28 T cell receptor beta chains presented below share a single source sample, sequenced in a study of tumor-infiltrating lymphocytes in primary liver carcinoma. Reverse transcription of roughly 480 ng total RNA with a constant-region primer produced TCR beta cDNA. Employing slightly modified ARM-PCR, three nested multiplex PCR rounds were run, and these gave rise to the TCR beta libraries. A C-beta reverse primer and TRBV1-TRBV30 forward primers served in each of the first two PCR rounds, at around 10 cycles apiece. TCRdb used MiXCR to reprocess the multiplex PCR reads, holding one entry per CDR3 protein. The table lists about 350,000 distinct CDR3 sequences, about 65% of them singletons. Unsorted whole blood yielded the blood RNA, and germline DNA was also extracted. The sample comprised peripheral blood. All receptors come from a man in his forties with primary liver carcinoma and hepatitis B virus infection.

The chain carries TRBV5-5 and TRBJ1-6; 7 bases align to TRBD1. The CDR3 spans 18 residues. Germline values: CDR1 SGHKS, CDR2 YYEKEE (reference sequence). J was trimmed by 10 bases and V by 0 bases; bases with no gene match: 16. The DNA of the CDR3 is TGTGCCAGCAGCTTGGCCCGAGGGGGTGACAGGGTTGGGTCACCCCTCCACTTT. This encodes CASSLARGGDRVGSPLHF.

The table lists this clonotype with many counts. The rearrangement links TRBV6-1 to TRBJ2-5; D ambiguous. Deletions cut 7 bases from V and 4 bases from J, with 13 bases between. The CDR3 length is 13 residues. The germline CDR1 and CDR2 sequences are MNHNS and SASEGT. CDR3 amino acids: CASTPGLSETQYF. The CDR3 bases are TGTGCCAGCACACCCGGGCTTTCAGAGACCCAGTACTTC.

V usage is TRBV28 and J usage is TRBJ1-5; D gene ambiguous. Germline V gene sequence: CDR1 MDHEN, CDR2 SYDVKM. Trimming took 7 bases from V and 0 from J, leaving 10 bases between them. This CDR3 region has 14 residues. CDR3 sequence reads: CASKHSNSNQPQHF. CDR3 nucleotides: TGTGCCAGCAAACACAGCAATAGCAATCAGCCCCAGCATTTT.

The rearrangement joins TRBV28 to TRBJ1-2; 7 bases match TRBD1. CDR1 MDHEN and CDR2 SYDVKM come from the germline V gene. This CDR3 spans 13 amino acids. The J segment lost 5 bases and the V segment lost 3 bases, leaving 3 bases of the junction unmatched. CDR3 in amino acids: CASSFPRGYGYTF. CDR3 in DNA: TGTGCCAGCAGTTTCCCCAGGGGGTATGGCTACACCTTC.

This clonotype was detected only a few times. The chain carries TRBV6-2 or TRBV6-3 and TRBJ2-5; 11 nucleotides align to TRBD1. This CDR3 contains 16 residues. The junction had 8 bases not matched to a gene; V was cut back by 7 bases and J by 1 base. Looked up from germline, CDR1 is MNHEY and CDR2 is SVGEGT. The CDR3 here is CASTIRDRGFQETQYF. As DNA, the CDR3 is TGTGCCAGCACCATTAGGGACAGGGGGTTCCAAGAGACCCAGTACTTC.

The sample holds many counts of this clonotype. The CDR3 region has the DNA TGCAGCGTTGTCCCAGGTGGCAATGAGCAGTTCTTC. Its protein product is CSVVPGGNEQFF. V gene TRBV29-1 combines with J gene TRBJ2-1; the D is unclear. Germline-derived CDR1 and CDR2 are SQVTM and ANQGSEA. This CDR3 contains 12 residues. The V end lost 4 bases, the J end lost 6 bases, and 10 bases lay between the germline ends.

The chain uses TRBV6-1 and TRBJ1-1, with a tentative D call TRBD1 (5 bases). Per the germline V gene, CDR1 is MNHNS and CDR2 is SASEGT. V was trimmed by 10 bases and J by 1 base, leaving 13 bases between them. This CDR3 comprises 13 residues. The CDR3 DNA follows: TGTGCCAACCGCGGGACGGAGAACACTGAAGCTTTCTTT. Protein product: CANRGTENTEAFF.

This clonotype was observed a single time. The chain joins TRBV6-5 to TRBJ1-1; the match to TRBD1 covers 7 bases. After removal of 2 bases from V and 4 bases from J, the junction contained 7 bases not matched to a gene. Germline CDR1 MNHEY, CDR2 SVGAGI. This CDR3 region has 15 residues. The CDR3 DNA reads TGTGCCAGCAGTTACCGGGGACAGTCACTCACTGAAGCTTTCTTT. This encodes CASSYRGQSLTEAFF.

The sample holds many counts of this clonotype. This rearrangement joins TRBV11-2 to TRBJ2-7; the match to TRBD1 covers 7 bases. The CDR3 is 13 residues long. Germline values: CDR1 SGHAT, CDR2 FQNNGV. V gave up 5 bases and J gave up 3 bases; unmatched junction bases: 4. The CDR3 here is CASSRDSFYEQYF. The CDR3 bases are TGTGCCAGCAGCCGGGACAGTTTCTACGAGCAGTACTTC. The full variable domain, with the rest looked up from reference TRBV11-2 and TRBJ2-7, is EAGVAQSPRYKIIEKRQSVAFWCNPISGHATLYWYQQILGQGPKLLIQFQNNGVVDDSQLPKDRFSAERLKGVDSTLKIQPAKLEDSAVYLCASSRDSFYEQYFGPGTRLTVT.

Points on this clonotype: One end of the junction varies from germline; a read error may be responsible. The J gene is TRBJ2-4, the V gene TRBV11-2; the D gene could be TRBD1 or TRBD2 (5 bases each). The CDR3 runs 16 residues. Germline V gives CDR1 SGHAT, CDR2 FQNNGV. The CDR3 DNA sequence: TGTGCCAGCAGTTGGGGACCAGGGCTAGCCAAAAACGTTCAGTACTTC. This gives the protein CASSWGPGLAKNVQYF.

Concerning this clonotype: This clone may be a read error of a much larger clone one base away. V gene TRBV12-3 or TRBV12-4 combines with J gene TRBJ2-1; D is unclear. This CDR3 region has 15 residues. V lost 2 bases to trimming and J lost 2 bases, with 10 bases between them. CDR3 sequence: CASSLFGWAYNEQFF. CDR3 coding DNA: TGTGCCAGCAGTTTATTCGGCTGGGCCTACAATGAGCAGTTCTTC.

This chain joins TRBV14 and TRBJ2-7, with TRBD2 as a possible D gene (6 bases). The V end was cut by 2 bases, the J end by 5 bases, with 13 bases between. This CDR3 comprises 14 residues. Germline V gene data show CDR1 as SGHDN and CDR2 as FVKESK. CDR3 coding DNA: TGTGCCAGCAGCCAACGGGGGAGAACCCACGAGCAGTACTTC. Translation: CASSQRGRTHEQYF.

This clonotype has a handful of counts. The chain combines TRBV6-2 or TRBV6-3 with TRBJ2-7, with 9 nucleotides matching TRBD1. Germline V CDR1 and CDR2: MNHEY, SVGEGT. Germline trimming cut 6 bases from V and 4 bases from J; bases unmatched to any gene: 10. The CDR3 loop spans 15 amino acids. The CDR3 sequence: CASSSLGTGSYEQYF. CDR3 DNA sequence: TGTGCCAGCAGCTCTTTAGGGACAGGGAGTTACGAGCAGTACTTC.

CDR3 residues: CASSLTFRDRFYGYTF. The CDR3 DNA sequence: TGCGCCAGCAGCCTTACATTCCGGGACAGGTTCTATGGCTACACCTTC. The genes are TRBV4-3 and TRBJ1-2; 8 nucleotides align to TRBD1. The germline gives CDR1 LGHNA, CDR2 YSLEER. The V segment lost 4 bases and the J segment 4 bases; nucleotides outside the gene matches: 11. The CDR3 extends over 16 amino acids.

The J gene is TRBJ2-7, the V gene TRBV7-8; the D call may be TRBD1 or TRBD2 (6 bases each). CDR1 SGHVS and CDR2 FQNEAQ come from the germline V gene. V lost 3 bases, J lost 3 bases, and 15 bases lay in between. The CDR3 consists of 15 residues. CDR3 amino acids: CASSFSGASDYEQYF. As DNA, the CDR3 is TGTGCCAGCAGCTTTTCGGGGGCTAGCGACTACGAGCAGTACTTC.

This clonotype is medium-sized in the sample. The chain combines TRBV11-2 with TRBJ2-5; D unclear. CDR1 and CDR2 from the germline V gene are SGHAT and FQNNGV. V was trimmed by 5 bases and J by 2 bases, leaving 3 bases between them. This CDR3 has 11 residues. DNA for the CDR3: TGTGCCAGCAGCGAGCAAGAGACCCAGTACTTC. Its translation is CASSEQETQYF.

V usage is TRBV29-1 and J usage is TRBJ2-2; D perhaps matches TRBD2 (6 bases). This CDR3 has 15 residues. The V and J ends lost 3 bases and 8 bases respectively, with 19 bases between them. In germline, CDR1 is SQVTM, CDR2 ANQGSEA. The CDR3 DNA reads as TGCAGCGTTGATGACCACGGGCGGGAACCGGGGGAGCTGTTTTTT. It specifies CSVDDHGREPGELFF.

In regard to this clonotype: A read error is possible here, since a much larger clone lies one base away. J is TRBJ2-3 and V is TRBV6-1; D is possibly TRBD1 or TRBD2 (6 bases each). Trimming left V 6 bases short and J 2 bases short, with 18 bases between. The germline gives CDR1 MNHNS, CDR2 SASEGT. This CDR3 has 16 residues. This CDR3 reads CASSVMGGTNTDTQYF. CDR3 in DNA: TGTGCCAGCAGCGTGATGGGGGGCACTAACACAGATACGCAGTATTTT.

In regard to this clonotype: Germline is not matched at one junction end, which may reflect a read error. V usage is TRBV29-1 and J usage is TRBJ2-1, with D possibly being TRBD2 (5 bases). Germline CDR1 SQVTM, CDR2 ANQGSEA. The CDR3 is 14 residues long. The CDR3: CSVGLRAVGNDQFF. The CDR3 region has the DNA TGCAGCGTTGGGTTGCGGGCCGTCGGGAATGATCAGTTCTTC.

V is TRBV9 and J is TRBJ2-2, with D possibly called TRBD1 or TRBD2 (6 bases each). Trimming shortened V by 4 bases and J by 6 bases, and 19 bases separated the two germline ends. CDR1 is SGDLS, CDR2 YYNGEE, per germline. The CDR3 has 16 residues. The CDR3 coding sequence is TGTGCCAGCAGCCCTCCGACCGGGGGCAACGCCGGGGAGCTGTTTTTT. Translated: CASSPPTGGNAGELFF. Drawing the rest from reference TRBV9 and TRBJ2-2, the complete variable domain is DSGVTQTPKHLITATGQRVTLRCSPRSGDLSVYWYQQSLDQGLQFLIQYYNGEERAKGNILERFSAQQFPDLHSELNLSSLELGDSALYFCASSPPTGGNAGELFFGEGSRLTVL.

This chain uses TRBV28 with TRBJ2-2; possibly TRBD1 for D (6 bases). The V gene lost 1 base and the J gene lost 4 bases, with 10 bases spanning the gap. CDR3 length: 15 residues. Germline CDR1 and CDR2: MDHEN and SYDVKM. The CDR3 DNA reads TGTGCCAGCAGTTTATTGGGACATAGCACCGGGGAGCTGTTTTTT. As protein: CASSLLGHSTGELFF.

On this clonotype: Compared with germline, one end of the junction differs, possibly owing to a read error. The rearrangement links TRBV11-2 to TRBJ2-2; tentative D call: TRBD2 (5 bases). This CDR3 contains 15 residues. Germline CDR1 SGHAT, CDR2 FQNNGV. DNA of the CDR3: TGTGCCAGCACAAACCGGGGTAATAACCCCGGGGAGCTGCTTTTT. Its protein product is CASTNRGNNPGELLF.

The rearrangement joins TRBV4-2 to TRBJ2-1; the D gene is possibly TRBD1 (5 bases). The CDR3 contains 14 residues. The V gene's germline CDR1 is LGHNA and CDR2 YNFKEQ. The V gene lost 0 bases and the J gene lost 9 bases, with 12 bases spanning the gap. CDR3 residues: CASSQERTRGEQFF. The CDR3 nucleotides read TGTGCCAGCAGCCAAGAAAGGACACGCGGTGAGCAGTTCTTC.

On this clonotype: This may be a read error, as it is one base from a much larger clone. The rearrangement uses TRBV10-3 and TRBJ2-3; no reliable D call. The CDR3 loop spans 13 amino acids. V dropped 7 bases and J dropped 1 base, with 9 bases sitting between them. CDR1 and CDR2 (germline): ENHRY, SYGVKD. The CDR3 reads CAIKTWGTDTQYF. In nucleotides, the CDR3 is TGTGCCATCAAAACATGGGGCACAGATACGCAGTATTTT.

This clonotype was seen more than once but under ten times. The chain couples TRBV6-1 to TRBJ2-3, with TRBD2 as a possible D gene (6 bases). Trimming stripped 7 bases from V and 2 bases from J, with 13 bases between. CDR1 MNHNS and CDR2 SASEGT come from the germline V gene. CDR3 length: 14 amino acids. DNA of the CDR3: TGTGCCAGCAAGAGAGTAGCGGACACAGATACGCAGTATTTT. Its translation: CASKRVADTDTQYF.

The genes are TRBV29-1 and TRBJ2-2; 8 nucleotides match TRBD2. Trimming cost V 6 bases and J 4 bases; bases outside gene matches: 7. This CDR3 comprises 14 residues. Per the germline V gene, CDR1 is SQVTM and CDR2 is ANQGSEA. The CDR3 reads CSVDAGGGTGELFF. The CDR3 DNA reads TGCAGCGTAGACGCGGGGGGTGGCACCGGGGAGCTGTTTTTT.

This clonotype showed up just a few times. The junction and the germline gene differ at one end; a read error may be behind it. The rearrangement links TRBV30 to TRBJ2-2; D possibly corresponds to TRBD2 (5 bases). Germline V gene data show CDR1 as GTSNPN and CDR2 as SVGIG (reference sequence). The CDR3 runs to 12 residues. CDR3 sequence: CAWNWNTGELFF. CDR3 bases: TGTGCCTGGAATTGGAACACCGGGGAGTTGTTTTTT.

Concerning this clonotype: The conserved final phenylalanine or tryptophan is absent from the CDR3, which likely points to a read error. The V call is TRBV11-2, the J call TRBJ2-5, with D unclear. This CDR3 spans 11 amino acids. V was cut by 4 bases and J by 3 bases, with 3 bases left in between. The V gene's germline CDR1 is SGHAT and CDR2 FQNNGV. The CDR3 DNA sequence: TGTGCCAGCAGCTCCGAAGAGACCCAGTACCTC. Residues: CASSSEETQYL.